Presented here are 11 T cell receptor beta chains from one specimen sequenced in a study of blood T cells in healthy people across ages. With a J-beta primer mix and a sample-barcoded 5' primer, a second PCR ran about 7 to 12 cycles. MiXCR, applied by TCRdb to the 5' RACE reads, yields one record per CDR3 protein. The profile shows around 790,000 distinct CDR3 sequences, 40% to 50% of them singletons. Sequenced sample: blood. All receptors derive from a man in his fifties or sixties in good health.

This chain links TRBV9 with TRBJ2-5, with a possible D match to TRBD1 (6 bases). The J call is in doubt because the DNA end fits TRBJ2-7 better. The CDR3 is 15 amino acids. CDR1 is SGDLS, CDR2 YYNGEE, per germline. CDR3 protein: CASSVGTGSMNEQYF. The CDR3 DNA reads as TGTGCCAGCAGCGTAGGTACAGGGAGTATGAACGAGCAGTACTTC.

V gene TRBV20-1 combines with J gene TRBJ2-1, with 8 positions matching TRBD1. CDR3 length: 13 residues. V was pared by 0 bases and J by 13 bases, with 8 bases of the junction left unmatched. Per germline, CDR1 DFQATT and CDR2 SNEGSKA (reference sequence). The CDR3 DNA follows: TGCAGTGCTAGAGAGGGACAGGACGAGACCCAGTTCTTC. This gives the protein CSAREGQDETQFF.

There are many counts of this clonotype. The chain employs TRBV11-3 and TRBJ2-1; either TRBD1 or TRBD2 may supply D (6 bases each). The CDR3 is 14 amino acids. Germline CDR1 SGHNT, CDR2 YENEEA. Trimming removed 2 bases from V and 7 bases from J, with 12 bases in between. CDR3 in DNA: TGTGCCAGCAGCTTATCCCCGGGGGCGAATGAGCAGTTCTTC. This codes for CASSLSPGANEQFF.

In its sample, this clonotype was seen a few times. The chain couples TRBV2 to TRBJ2-7; D call uncertain. The V gene lost 4 bases and the J gene lost 7 bases, with 17 bases spanning the gap. The CDR3 is 14 amino acids. Germline V gives CDR1 SNHLY, CDR2 FYNNEI. This chain's CDR3 is CASSAGLPPWEQYF. The CDR3, as DNA: TGTGCCAGCAGTGCTGGCCTCCCCCCATGGGAGCAGTACTTC.

The chain combines TRBV7-6 with TRBJ2-5, with TRBD1 matching over 10 bases. This CDR3 has 14 residues. Per the germline V gene, CDR1 is SGHVS and CDR2 is FNYEAQ. V trimming: 3 bases; J trimming: 5 bases; junction bases outside the gene matches: 3. The CDR3 loop is CASSFGTGVETQYF. As DNA, the CDR3 is TGTGCCAGCAGCTTTGGGACAGGGGTGGAGACCCAGTACTTC.

V and J are TRBV29-1 and TRBJ1-1; weak D call: TRBD1 (5 bases). The CDR3 consists of 16 residues. CDR1 is SQVTM, CDR2 ANQGSEA, per germline. Deletions cut 7 bases from V and 1 base from J, with 22 bases between. This CDR3 is CSANSGLGEWNTEAFF. CDR3 bases: TGCAGCGCCAATAGTGGACTAGGGGAATGGAACACTGAAGCTTTCTTT.

Notes on this clonotype: One base away lies a much larger clone, so this may be a sequencing read error. The rearrangement joins TRBV2 to TRBJ1-1; D ambiguous. Trimming removed 6 bases at V and 0 bases at J, with 5 bases between. The CDR3 loop spans 12 amino acids. CDR1 is SNHLY and CDR2 is FYNNEI in the germline V gene. CDR3 sequence (DNA): TGTGCCAGCAGGAGGGTGAACACTGAAGCTTTCTTT. This translates into CASRRVNTEAFF.

The chain carries TRBV7-2 and TRBJ2-3; TRBD2 matches at 7 bases. V shed 4 bases, J shed 5 bases, and the junction held 9 bases outside the gene matches. The CDR3 sequence is 15 residues long. The V gene's germline CDR1 is SGHTA and CDR2 FQGNSA. CDR3 coding DNA: TGTGCCAGCAGCTCAGCGGGGATCGGCGGAGATACGCAGTATTTT. Its protein is CASSSAGIGGDTQYF.

DNA for the CDR3: TGCGCCAGCAGCTTGAATGGACAGGGGATCTACGAGCAGTACTTC. Its protein is CASSLNGQGIYEQYF. The rearrangement links TRBV5-1 to TRBJ2-7, with 9 bases lining up with TRBD1. Germline loops: CDR1 SGHRS, CDR2 YFSETQ. Germline trimming cut 1 base from V and 3 bases from J; bases unmatched to any gene: 5. The CDR3 consists of 15 residues.

The sample holds a few counts of this clonotype. The chain uses TRBV6-2 or TRBV6-3 and TRBJ2-7; 8 bases are a match to TRBD1. The germline V gene has CDR1 MNHEY and CDR2 SVGEGT. V dropped 6 bases and J dropped 3; count of bases not matched to a gene: 4. The CDR3 runs to 13 residues. The CDR3 region is CASRPGTGYEQYF. The CDR3 nucleotides read TGTGCCAGCAGACCGGGGACAGGCTACGAGCAGTACTTC.

The chain links TRBV20-1 to TRBJ2-2; D is unresolved. The V end was cut by 6 bases, the J end by 1 base, with 15 bases between. CDR1 is DFQATT and CDR2 is SNEGSKA in the germline V gene (reference sequence). CDR3 length equals 15 residues. CDR3 bases: TGCAGTGCCCCCTTGGGAAGCTTGAACACCGGGGAGCTGTTTTTT. It translates to CSAPLGSLNTGELFF.